This TCR beta chain was profiled in a study of cytomegalovirus exposure and HLA in healthy donors. In the study overall: A preliminary data release comprised 91 million or so unique TCRs obtained from HLA-typed donors. Overall study results and limits: According to reports, the classifier identified cytomegalovirus status with high specificity and sensitivity. Sequencing had likely introduced a cluster of highly shared sequence variants as an artifact. For most TCR beta V segments, an earlier analysis put the productive rate at about 87% or about 30% of the time.

This PCR relied on a set of 60 Vbeta primers and 13 Jbeta primers. Profiling relied on immunoSEQ multiplex PCR, and the TCRdb table lists in-frame clones only, not all of them. The table shows roughly 240,000 clones, with roughly 85% occurring only once. Worth noting for this clone: Its cognate antigen is unknown.

Trimming cost V 4 bases and J 7 bases; bases outside gene matches: 6. Germline V CDR1 and CDR2: KGHSH, LQKENI. The CDR3 is 13 amino acids. J is TRBJ1-2 and V is TRBV18, with TRBD1 identical over 7 bases. The sample taken for sequencing was PBMCs. This TCR derives from a girl between 2 and 10 years old in good health and CMV-seronegative. CDR3 sequence reads: CASSLEGAPGYTF. The CDR3 DNA reads as TGTGCCAGCTCACTAGAGGGGGCGCCTGGCTACACCTTC.